Only a few counts were recorded for the clone carrying this T cell receptor (beta chain). Use of 60 Vbeta and 13 Jbeta primers characterized the PCR. Using immunoSEQ multiplex PCR, the repertoire was profiled, and TCRdb retains in-frame clones only, with some absent. The sample holds over 150,000 clones, about 84% seen once. This specimen belongs to a study of cytomegalovirus exposure and HLA in healthy donors. Sequenced input: PBMCs. The sequence was obtained from a woman between 40 and 55 years old in good health and CMV-seropositive.

The CDR3 nucleotides are TGCGCCAGCAGCCCCGGGACTAGCGGGATGGCTTACGAGCAGTACTTC. This translates into CASSPGTSGMAYEQYF. The J gene is TRBJ2-7, the V gene TRBV5-1; 13 bases agree with TRBD2. The CDR3 consists of 16 residues. V trimming: 4 bases; J trimming: 4 bases; junction bases outside the gene matches: 8. Germline CDR1 reads SGHRS; CDR2 reads YFSETQ.